Listed below are T cell receptor beta chains from one sample, sequenced in a study of PD-1 blockade in classical Hodgkin lymphoma. The method was immunoSEQ multiplex PCR; TCRdb's version includes in-frame clones alone and lacks a portion of them. This table has around 36,000 clones, about nine tenths appearing once. This sample comprised CD4+ T cells from blood, obtained at baseline. Source of these receptors: a human donor with classical Hodgkin lymphoma. The CDR3 runs from the conserved cysteine through the conserved F or W. A D gene is named only where the DNA matches it firmly. Expanded clones get a size class; other rows say once, few or many, or leave the size out.

clone_size j_call d_call v_call cdr3_aa cdr3_nt
NA TRBJ2-5 NA TRBV7-8 CASSLFNPQETQYF TGTGCCAGCAGCTTATTTAATCCCCAAGAGACCCAGTACTTC
NA TRBJ1-5 TRBD1 TRBV30 CAWSVGDRGNQPQHF TGTGCCTGGAGTGTAGGGGACAGGGGCAATCAGCCCCAGCATTTT
NA TRBJ2-5 NA TRBV20-1 CSARPTETQYF TGCAGTGCTAGACCTACAGAGACCCAGTACTTC
NA TRBJ2-3 TRBD2 TRBV5-8 CASSSGFGLATDTQYF TGTGCCAGCAGCTCGGGTTTTGGACTAGCGACAGATACGCAGTATTTT
NA TRBJ2-5 NA TRBV9 CASSVGLQETQYF TGTGCCAGCAGCGTAGGACTACAAGAGACCCAGTACTTC
once TRBJ2-7 TRBD2 TRBV10-2 CASRLSTSGRTGSYEQYF TGCGCCAGCAGGCTTTCTACTAGCGGGAGGACGGGATCCTACGAGCAGTACTTC
NA TRBJ1-1 NA TRBV18 CASSPQGGARTEAFF TGTGCCAGCTCACCACAGGGCGGGGCGAGGACTGAAGCTTTCTTT
NA TRBJ1-1 TRBD1 TRBV28 CASRKGDRTRVIFTEAFF TGTGCCAGCAGAAAAGGGGACAGGACAAGGGTCATTTTCACTGAAGCTTTCTTT
once TRBJ2-7 NA TRBV10-2 CASSVTGQSYEQYF TGCGCCAGCAGTGTAACGGGACAAAGCTACGAGCAGTACTTC
NA TRBJ2-3 TRBD1 TRBV4-1 CASSQASLGTGSTDTQYF TGCGCCAGCAGCCAAGCCTCTCTCGGGACAGGGTCCACAGATACGCAGTATTTT
NA TRBJ1-2 NA TRBV29-1 CSGVVGGGGGYTF TGCAGCGGGGTCGTTGGCGGGGGCGGTGGCTACACCTTC
few TRBJ1-1 TRBD1 TRBV28 CASRQTGTPEAFF TGTGCCAGCAGACAGACAGGGACCCCTGAAGCTTTCTTT
NA TRBJ1-2 NA TRBV29-1 CSVDGGIGYTF TGCAGCGTTGATGGTGGTATCGGCTACACCTTC
NA TRBJ2-4 TRBD1 TRBV29-1 CSGTGSKNIQYF TGCAGCGGGACAGGGTCCAAAAACATTCAGTACTTC
once TRBJ1-2 NA TRBV28 CASSPPGGYNGYTF TGTGCCAGCAGTCCCCCGGGGGGTTACAATGGCTACACCTTC
once TRBJ1-1 NA TRBV5-5 CASSLGGRPTEAFF TGTGCCAGCAGCTTGGGTGGGAGACCGACTGAAGCTTTCTTT
NA TRBJ2-7 TRBD1 TRBV29-1 CSVRTGVSYEQYF TGCAGCGTCCGCACAGGGGTGTCCTACGAGCAGTACTTC
NA TRBJ2-7 NA TRBV11-2 CASSLVLWPYEQYF TGTGCCAGCAGCTTAGTTTTGTGGCCCTACGAGCAGTACTTC
NA TRBJ2-6 NA TRBV11-2 CASSLDPRVAGANVLTF TGTGCCAGCAGCTTAGATCCGAGGGTAGCTGGGGCCAACGTCCTGACTTTC
NA TRBJ2-7 NA TRBV4-1 CASSQTDEQYF TGCGCCAGCAGCCAAACAGATGAGCAGTACTTC
NA TRBJ2-1 NA TRBV29-1 CSGKNNEQFF TGCAGCGGTAAGAACAATGAGCAGTTCTTC
NA TRBJ1-5 NA TRBV28 CASRRLPSQPQHF TGTGCCAGCAGACGATTACCGAGTCAGCCCCAGCATTTT
NA TRBJ2-5 TRBD2 TRBV9 CASSAAGGPGETQYF TGTGCCAGCAGCGCAGCGGGAGGGCCTGGGGAGACCCAGTACTTC
few TRBJ1-1 TRBD1 TRBV19 CASSPPPGTGRTEAFF TGTGCCAGTAGTCCTCCCCCCGGGACAGGGCGGACTGAAGCTTTCTTT
NA TRBJ2-1 NA TRBV29-1 CSVEDWGDEQFF TGCAGCGTTGAAGATTGGGGGGATGAGCAGTTCTTC
NA TRBJ1-4 NA TRBV30 CAWSVRGRLNEKLLF TGTGCCTGGAGTGTACGCGGACGGTTAAATGAAAAACTGCTTTTT
NA TRBJ2-7 NA TRBV7-2 CASSLRSRTASSYEQYF TGTGCCAGCAGCTTGCGGTCCCGGACGGCGAGCTCCTACGAGCAGTACTTC
NA TRBJ2-1 TRBD2 TRBV9 CASSVGPRLAGGPVAYNEQFF TGTGCCAGCAGCGTAGGTCCGCGACTAGCGGGAGGGCCTGTTGCCTACAATGAGCAGTTCTTC
NA TRBJ1-1 NA TRBV30 CAWIQRGLNTEAFF TGTGCCTGGATTCAACGGGGGTTGAACACTGAAGCTTTCTTT
NA TRBJ1-5 NA TRBV30 CAWNSQGNQPQHF TGTGCCTGGAATTCGCAGGGCAATCAGCCCCAGCATTTT
NA TRBJ1-2 NA TRBV28 CASSLQRYGYTF TGTGCCAGCAGTTTACAGAGGTATGGCTACACCTTC
NA TRBJ2-2 NA TRBV6-5 CASSYRQGNTGELFF TGTGCCAGCAGTTACAGGCAGGGGAACACCGGGGAGCTGTTTTTT
NA TRBJ1-4 TRBD1 TRBV11-3 CASSSGTGGDEKLFF TGTGCCAGCAGCTCGGGGACAGGGGGGGATGAAAAACTGTTTTTT
NA TRBJ1-2 NA TRBV5-4 CASSGQTQGYGYTF TGTGCCAGCAGCGGTCAGACACAGGGTTATGGCTACACCTTC
NA TRBJ2-7 NA TRBV29-1 CSVRRTEGLLNGKPTSYEQYF TGCAGCGTTCGAAGGACTGAAGGACTCCTTAATGGAAAACCAACCTCCTACGAGCAGTACTTC
NA TRBJ2-7 NA TRBV5-1 CASSPGAPISYEQYF TGCGCCAGCAGCCCAGGAGCTCCTATCTCCTACGAGCAGTACTTC
NA TRBJ1-4 NA TRBV29-1 CSVGAEGGEKLFF TGCAGCGTCGGAGCGGAGGGTGGTGAAAAACTGTTTTTT
NA TRBJ2-2 TRBD2 TRBV5-1 CASSLVAGGYTGELFF TGCGCCAGCAGCTTGGTAGCGGGAGGATACACCGGGGAGCTGTTTTTT
NA TRBJ1-2 NA TRBV7-9 CASSLGARNYGYTF TGTGCCAGCAGCTTGGGTGCCAGAAACTATGGCTACACCTTC
once TRBJ1-1 NA TRBV7-9 CASSLWGRENTEAFF TGTGCCAGCAGCTTATGGGGGCGCGAGAACACTGAAGCTTTCTTT
once TRBJ1-1 NA TRBV25-1 CASSESRPPNGRVEAFF TGTGCCAGCAGTGAGAGCCGGCCCCCCAACGGGAGGGTTGAAGCTTTCTTT
NA TRBJ2-3 TRBD2 TRBV9 CASSVASGHTDTQYF TGTGCCAGCAGCGTGGCTAGCGGTCACACAGATACGCAGTATTTT
NA TRBJ2-7 NA TRBV2 CASSVRQPNYEQYF TGTGCCAGCAGTGTCCGCCAGCCTAACTACGAGCAGTACTTC
NA TRBJ1-1 NA TRBV30 CAWRAGRMNTEAFF TGTGCCTGGAGGGCGGGACGTATGAACACTGAAGCTTTCTTT
NA TRBJ1-5 TRBD1 TRBV6-1 CASSEALRDRGNQPQHF TGTGCCAGCAGTGAAGCGCTCCGGGACAGGGGCAATCAGCCCCAGCATTTT
NA TRBJ1-1 TRBD1 TRBV18 CASSPVGQLNTEAFF TGTGCCAGCTCACCTGTGGGACAGCTGAACACTGAAGCTTTCTTT
once TRBJ2-5 TRBD2 TRBV5-1 CASSRLAGGSQETQYF TGCGCCAGCAGCCGACTAGCGGGAGGCTCCCAAGAGACCCAGTACTTC
NA TRBJ2-3 NA TRBV10-3 CAISEGSGTTDTQYF TGTGCCATCAGTGAAGGCTCGGGAACCACAGATACGCAGTATTTT
NA TRBJ1-2 NA TRBV29-1 CSAQAFRPTDYGYTF TGCAGCGCCCAAGCTTTTCGGCCGACCGACTATGGCTACACCTTC
NA TRBJ2-4 NA TRBV6-5 CASSLGHKNIQYF TGTGCCAGCAGTCTCGGACACAAAAACATTCAGTACTTC
NA TRBJ2-7 TRBD2 TRBV18 CASSPLSRIAGGPSYEQYF TGTGCCAGCTCACCACTCTCGCGGATAGCGGGAGGGCCCTCTTACGAGCAGTACTTC
few TRBJ1-5 NA TRBV5-6 CASSRYRSNQPQHF TGTGCCAGCAGCCGCTACCGTAGCAATCAGCCCCAGCATTTT
NA TRBJ2-3 NA TRBV7-2 CASSLGPATDTQYF TGTGCCAGCAGCTTGGGACCCGCCACAGATACGCAGTATTTT